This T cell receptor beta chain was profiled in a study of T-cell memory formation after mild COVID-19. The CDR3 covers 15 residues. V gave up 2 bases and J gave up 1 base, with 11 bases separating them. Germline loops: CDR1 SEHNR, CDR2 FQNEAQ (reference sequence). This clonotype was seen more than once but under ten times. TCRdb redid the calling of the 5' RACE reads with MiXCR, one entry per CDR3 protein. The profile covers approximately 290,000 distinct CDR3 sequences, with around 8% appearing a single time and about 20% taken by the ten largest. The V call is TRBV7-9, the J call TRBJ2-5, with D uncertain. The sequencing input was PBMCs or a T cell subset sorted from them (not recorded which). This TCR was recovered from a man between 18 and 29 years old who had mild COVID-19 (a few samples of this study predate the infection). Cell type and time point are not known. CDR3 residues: CASSLLTVVQETQYF. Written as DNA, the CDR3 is TGTGCCAGCAGCTTACTCACAGTGGTCCAAGAGACCCAGTACTTC.